The next 29 T cell receptor beta chains were all read from a single sample in a study of shared clonotypes between healthy human individuals. Only CD45RO-negative cells positively selected for CCR7 counted as naive CD8 cells, so terminally differentiated effector memory CD45RA+ cells were excluded. Sequenced by immunoSEQ multiplex PCR; TCRdb stores in-frame clones only, minus some. The table lists 550,000 to 600,000 clones, about 98% of them singletons, with around 0.3% in the top ten. Specimen: naive CD8+ T cells sorted from blood. These receptors all come from a man between 25 and 39 years old in good health.

This clone was recorded only once. V gene TRBV27 combines with J gene TRBJ2-1; 7 positions match TRBD2. V trimming: 3 bases; J trimming: 7 bases; junction bases outside the gene matches: 3. The CDR3 extends over 13 amino acids. Germline V gene sequence: CDR1 MNHEY, CDR2 SMNVEV (reference sequence). CDR3 in DNA: TGTGCCAGCAGTTTTTCGGGGGGTAATGAGCAGTTCTTC. Residues: CASSFSGGNEQFF.

The chain employs TRBV9 and TRBJ2-2; 7 nucleotides align to TRBD1. This CDR3 is 16 amino acids long. Per the germline V gene, CDR1 is SGDLS and CDR2 is YYNGEE. The junction had 5 bases not matched to a gene; V was cut back by 0 bases and J by 3 bases. This CDR3 reads CASSVGGTGDTGELFF. CDR3 DNA: TGTGCCAGCAGCGTAGGTGGAACAGGGGACACCGGGGAGCTGTTTTTT.

The rearrangement links TRBV7-8 to TRBJ1-1; D unresolved. The CDR3 is 12 residues long. CDR1 is SGHVS and CDR2 is FQNEAQ in the germline V gene. Between the trimmed V and J ends, which lost 5 bases and 6 bases, there was a span of 10 bases. This CDR3 reads CASSRMTAEAFF. The CDR3 region has the DNA TGTGCCAGCAGCCGAATGACGGCTGAAGCTTTCTTT.

The chain has TRBV7-9 and TRBJ2-1; weak D call: TRBD2 (7 bases). CDR3 length: 13 amino acids. The germline V gene encodes CDR1 SEHNR and CDR2 FQNEAQ (reference sequence). The CDR3 DNA follows: TGTGCAGGGGGACTAACGGAATACAATGAGCAGTTCTTC. This gives the protein CAGGLTEYNEQFF.

The chain carries TRBV4-3 and TRBJ2-5; 10 positions match TRBD2. Unmatched junction bases numbered 15, after V lost 0 bases and J lost 5 bases. Germline V gives CDR1 LGHNA, CDR2 YSLEER. The CDR3 sequence is 19 residues long. The CDR3 DNA reads as TGCGCCAGCAGCCAAGATAGGCTGGGGGCTAGCGGGAGTTGGGAGACCCAGTACTTC. Residues: CASSQDRLGASGSWETQYF.

J is TRBJ2-1 and V is TRBV27; TRBD1 is a possible D gene (6 bases). Between the trimmed V and J ends, which lost 1 base and 6 bases, there was a span of 13 bases. The CDR3 has 15 residues. Germline CDR1 and CDR2: MNHEY and SMNVEV (reference sequence). The CDR3 DNA reads as TGTGCCAGCAGTTTATTAGGGACAATTAGCAATGAGCAGTTCTTC. Protein: CASSLLGTISNEQFF.

The chain joins TRBV7-3 to TRBJ2-1; 7 positions agree with TRBD2. Germline-derived CDR1 and CDR2 are SGHTA and FQGTGA. This CDR3 spans 15 amino acids. The V and J ends lost 3 bases and 8 bases, in that order; junction bases with no gene match: 10. This CDR3 is CASSFRASGRDEQFF. The CDR3 coding sequence is TGTGCCAGCAGCTTTAGGGCTAGCGGACGGGATGAGCAGTTCTTC.

The sample holds one count of this clone. This sequence joins TRBV15 and TRBJ2-7; D gene unclear. Trimming took off 1 base at V and 2 bases at J, with 12 bases between the two ends. The CDR3 extends over 15 amino acids. Germline V gene data show CDR1 as LNHNV and CDR2 as YYDKDF (reference sequence). CDR3 loop: CATSRVHGPAYEQYF. CDR3 in DNA: TGTGCCACCAGCAGAGTCCATGGGCCTGCCTACGAGCAGTACTTC.

The chain links TRBV25-1 to TRBJ1-2; no definite D call. V was cut by 4 bases and J by 4 bases, with 13 bases left in between. The CDR3 is 14 residues long. Germline V gives CDR1 MGHDK, CDR2 SYGVNS. CDR3 residues: CASSGVTLGYGYTF. Written as DNA, the CDR3 is TGTGCCAGCAGTGGGGTAACCCTCGGCTATGGCTACACCTTC.

This chain links TRBV19 with TRBJ2-1; TRBD2 is a possible D gene (5 bases). This CDR3 spans 13 amino acids. The V gene's germline CDR1 is LNHDA and CDR2 SQIVND (reference sequence). The V and J ends lost 9 bases and 3 bases respectively, with 12 bases between them. CDR3 coding DNA: TGTGCCAGCCGGGCCGCGGGCTACAATGAGCAGTTCTTC. Translated, it gives CASRAAGYNEQFF.

This clone was observed a single time. The chain recombines TRBV10-2 with TRBJ2-7, with D perhaps matching TRBD2 (7 bases). Deletions cut 7 bases from V and 3 bases from J, with 22 bases between. The CDR3 has 16 amino acids. Looked up from germline, CDR1 is WSHSY and CDR2 is SAAADI. The CDR3 region is CASTLRGLAEGYEQYF. The CDR3 bases are TGCGCCAGCACACTCCGGGGGCTAGCGGAGGGCTACGAGCAGTACTTC.

The chain carries TRBV6-5 and TRBJ2-1; 10 nucleotides align to TRBD2. V was pared by 5 bases and J by 5 bases, with 6 bases of the junction left unmatched. Germline CDR1 and CDR2: MNHEY and SVGAGI. The CDR3 spans 15 residues. Here the CDR3 reads CASSPSGRDNNEQFF. The DNA for the CDR3 is TGTGCCAGCAGTCCTAGCGGGAGAGATAACAATGAGCAGTTCTTC.

The chain is built from TRBV5-5 and TRBJ1-2; TRBD1 might be the D (5 bases). CDR1 and CDR2 (germline): SGHKS, YYEKEE (reference sequence). The germline V and J ends were trimmed by 1 base and 8 bases, with 18 bases remaining between them. The CDR3 contains 15 residues. The CDR3 region is CASSLWQGGSWGYTF. The CDR3 nucleotides are TGTGCCAGCAGCTTGTGGCAGGGAGGGTCATGGGGCTACACCTTC.

V and J are TRBV25-1 and TRBJ1-2; possibly TRBD1 for D (6 bases). This CDR3 is 15 amino acids long. V was pared by 2 bases and J by 8 bases, with 18 bases between. Germline CDR1 MGHDK, CDR2 SYGVNS. CDR3 loop: CASSERQDSLVGYTF. In DNA, the CDR3 is TGTGCCAGCAGTGAACGACAGGATTCTCTGGTCGGCTACACCTTC.

The chain links TRBV6-6 to TRBJ2-3, with D unclear. V shed 5 bases and J shed 2 bases, with 14 bases lying between them. Germline V lookup: CDR1 MNHNY, CDR2 SVGAGI (reference sequence). The CDR3 contains 15 residues. CDR3 in DNA: TGTGCCAGCAGTGTAACCGGAACCTACACAGATACGCAGTATTTT. Amino acids: CASSVTGTYTDTQYF.

The chain joins TRBV28 to TRBJ2-2; 8 bases align to TRBD2. Losses at the gene ends were 2 bases for V and 1 base for J; bases not matched to a gene: 3. CDR1 MDHEN and CDR2 SYDVKM come from the germline V gene. This CDR3 spans 16 amino acids. The CDR3 loop is CASSLVREVNTGELFF. The CDR3 DNA sequence: TGTGCCAGCAGTTTAGTGCGGGAGGTGAACACCGGGGAGCTGTTTTTT.

V is TRBV10-3 and J is TRBJ2-1, with 9 nucleotides matching TRBD2. CDR1 is ENHRY and CDR2 is SYGVKD in the germline V gene. This CDR3 spans 14 amino acids. V dropped 8 bases and J dropped 8; count of bases not matched to a gene: 10. CDR3 region: CAIDGGRAEDEQFF. In DNA, the CDR3 is TGTGCCATCGACGGCGGGAGGGCCGAGGATGAGCAGTTCTTC.

The CDR3 region has the DNA TGTGCCTGGGATAGCTCCTACAATGAGCAGTTCTTC. Translated, it gives CAWDSSYNEQFF. The chain joins TRBV30 to TRBJ2-1; D is unclear. The germline gives CDR1 GTSNPN, CDR2 SVGIG (reference sequence). Deletions cut 5 bases from V and 0 bases from J, with 5 bases between. The CDR3 runs 12 residues.

The chain uses TRBV7-2 and TRBJ2-3, with 7 bases aligning to TRBD2. The CDR3 is 16 amino acids. V was pared by 1 base and J by 3 bases, with 7 bases of the junction left unmatched. Germline V gene lookup returns CDR1 SGHTA and CDR2 FQGNSA. CDR3 nucleotide sequence: TGTGCCAGCAGCTTAGGTTGGCGGGAGATAACAGATACGCAGTATTTT. Translating gives CASSLGWREITDTQYF.

This chain uses TRBV10-2 with TRBJ2-7, with no clear D. Germline V gene lookup returns CDR1 WSHSY and CDR2 SAAADI. The CDR3 has 13 amino acids. The ends were cut back, 2 bases at V and 8 bases at J, with 13 bases in the middle. Here the CDR3 reads CASSELGSYQQYF. The CDR3 DNA follows: TGCGCCAGCAGTGAGCTTGGGTCCTATCAGCAGTACTTC.

As concerns this clone: The same CDR3 can be traced to other DNA sequences in this sample. The chain combines TRBV14 with TRBJ2-3; the D gene is possibly TRBD1 (5 bases). The V end lost 3 bases, the J end lost 2 bases, and 9 bases lay between the germline ends. The V gene's germline CDR1 is SGHDN and CDR2 FVKESK. CDR3 length: 14 amino acids. CDR3 DNA: TGTGCCAGCAGCCAGGCAGGGTTCACAGATACGCAGTATTTT. As protein: CASSQAGFTDTQYF.

The chain combines TRBV29-1 with TRBJ2-3; 8 bases align to TRBD1. Germline V CDR1 and CDR2: SQVTM, ANQGSEA. Germline trimming cut 6 bases from V and 3 bases from J; bases unmatched to any gene: 5. CDR3 size: 13 residues. This CDR3 is CSVSGTGTDTQYF. The CDR3 nucleotides are TGCAGCGTATCCGGGACAGGTACAGATACGCAGTATTTT.

This clone was observed once. The genes are TRBV9 and TRBJ1-4, with 7 nucleotides matching TRBD1. The CDR3 covers 15 residues. V trimming: 0 bases; J trimming: 3 bases; junction bases outside the gene matches: 2. Germline CDR1 and CDR2: SGDLS and YYNGEE. CDR3 sequence reads: CASSVVGTANEKLFF. In nucleotides, the CDR3 is TGTGCCAGCAGCGTAGTTGGGACAGCTAATGAAAAACTGTTTTTT. The variable domain in full, with the rest retrieved from reference TRBV9 and TRBJ1-4, is DSGVTQTPKHLITATGQRVTLRCSPRSGDLSVYWYQQSLDQGLQFLIQYYNGEERAKGNILERFSAQQFPDLHSELNLSSLELGDSALYFCASSVVGTANEKLFFGSGTQLSVL.

The chain's CDR3 is CATRKGTGGNEKLFF. The DNA of the CDR3 is TGTGCCACCAGAAAGGGGACAGGTGGTAATGAAAAACTGTTTTTT. The rearrangement uses TRBV15 and TRBJ1-4; 8 bases are shared with TRBD1. CDR1 is LNHNV and CDR2 is YYDKDF in the germline V gene (reference sequence). The CDR3 is 15 amino acids. Germline trimming cut 6 bases from V and 4 bases from J; bases unmatched to any gene: 7.

The chain recombines TRBV28 with TRBJ2-4; D perhaps matches TRBD1 (6 bases). V was cut by 7 bases and J by 3 bases, with 19 bases left in between. CDR1 is MDHEN and CDR2 is SYDVKM in the germline V gene. The CDR3 has 16 amino acids. The CDR3 bases are TGTGCCAGCACCAATCGACCGGGCAGGGGCAAAAACATTCAGTACTTC. Translation gives CASTNRPGRGKNIQYF. Filled out from reference TRBV28 and TRBJ2-4, the complete variable domain reads DVKVTQSSRYLVKRTGEKVFLECVQDMDHENMFWYRQDPGLGLRLIYFSYDVKMKEKGDIPEGYSVSREKKERFSLILESASTNQTSMYLCASTNRPGRGKNIQYFGAGTRLSVL.

The V gene is TRBV10-3, the J gene TRBJ2-7; D remains ambiguous. Germline CDR1 reads ENHRY; CDR2 reads SYGVKD. V dropped 0 bases and J dropped 4 bases, with 16 bases sitting between them. This CDR3 is built from 16 residues. CDR3 nucleotide sequence: TGTGCCATCAGTGAGTCACCCTATAGAAACATTTACGAGCAGTACTTC. Its protein is CAISESPYRNIYEQYF.

The V call is TRBV4-1, the J call TRBJ1-1; no clear D. Per germline, CDR1 MGHRA and CDR2 YSYEKL. V was cut by 3 bases and J by 6 bases, with 8 bases left in between. CDR3 length equals 12 residues. CDR3 sequence (DNA): TGCGCCAGCAGCCAGTACGGATCTGAAGCTTTCTTT. It specifies CASSQYGSEAFF.

To note about this clone: At one of its ends the junction is not consistent with the germline gene, which may arise from a read error. This CDR3 reads CASSFGGATRRIF. The CDR3 DNA reads as TGTGCCAGCAGCTTTGGCGGAGCCACAAGAAGGATCTTT. V gene TRBV5-4 combines with J gene TRBJ1-1; D uncertain. Per the germline V gene, CDR1 is SGHNT and CDR2 is YYREEE (reference sequence). The CDR3 spans 13 residues. Based on the CDR3 plus reference TRBV5-4 and TRBJ1-1, the full variable domain is ETGVTQSPTHLIKTRGQQVTLRCSSQSGHNTVSWYQQALGQGPQFIFQYYREEENGRGNFPPRFSGLQFPNYSSELNVNALELDDSALYLCASSFGGATRRIFGQGTRLTVV.

The V call is TRBV5-5, the J call TRBJ2-7; D uncertain. The V end lost 4 bases, the J end lost 1 base, and 12 bases lay between the germline ends. The CDR3 contains 14 residues. In germline, CDR1 is SGHKS, CDR2 YYEKEE (reference sequence). CDR3 nucleotide sequence: TGTGCCAGCAGCCCTACTCGCACTTCCTACGAGCAGTACTTC. Its protein is CASSPTRTSYEQYF.